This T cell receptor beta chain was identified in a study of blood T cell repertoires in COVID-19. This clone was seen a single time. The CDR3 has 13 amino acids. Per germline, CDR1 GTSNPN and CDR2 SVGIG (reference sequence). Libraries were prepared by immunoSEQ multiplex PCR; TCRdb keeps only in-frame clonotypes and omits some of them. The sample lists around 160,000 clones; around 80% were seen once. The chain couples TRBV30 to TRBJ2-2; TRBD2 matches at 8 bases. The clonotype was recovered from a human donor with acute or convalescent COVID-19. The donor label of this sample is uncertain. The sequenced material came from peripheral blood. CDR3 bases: TGTGCACTCATTAGCGGGGACACCGGGGAGCTGTTTTTT. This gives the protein CALISGDTGELFF.